The rows below give T cell receptor beta chains drawn from one sample of a study of blood T cell repertoires in COVID-19. Generated by immunoSEQ multiplex PCR, the TCRdb table keeps only in-frame clones and is missing some. The data contain over 100,000 clones, more than 75% of them singletons. The sequenced sample was peripheral blood. The receptors were sampled from a man between 35 and 55 years old with acute or convalescent COVID-19. CDR3s include the opening cysteine and the closing phenylalanine or tryptophan.

v_call	j_call	cdr3_aa
TRBV5-6	TRBJ2-3	CASSLVGQLTDTQYF
TRBV27	TRBJ2-7	CASSTRQGARYEQYF
TRBV27	TRBJ2-2	CASKERGTNTGELFF
TRBV24-1	TRBJ1-2	CATSDPRVTGGNGYTF
TRBV7-9	TRBJ2-1	CASSFGQGSSYNEQFF
TRBV18	TRBJ1-5	CASSPPGGNQPQHF
TRBV5-8	TRBJ2-7	CASRLAGASYEQYF
TRBV5-4	TRBJ2-5	CASRSSGGGETQYF
TRBV27	TRBJ2-7	CASSRDTTYEQYF
TRBV6-5	TRBJ2-7	CATTPPRGGEQYF
TRBV5-6	TRBJ2-3	CASSLPLGRGTDTQYF
TRBV6-6	TRBJ2-3	CASISRQGANTQYF
TRBV10-2	TRBJ2-5	CASGRTGGETQYF
TRBV5-1	TRBJ2-3	CASSLGGPTDTQYF